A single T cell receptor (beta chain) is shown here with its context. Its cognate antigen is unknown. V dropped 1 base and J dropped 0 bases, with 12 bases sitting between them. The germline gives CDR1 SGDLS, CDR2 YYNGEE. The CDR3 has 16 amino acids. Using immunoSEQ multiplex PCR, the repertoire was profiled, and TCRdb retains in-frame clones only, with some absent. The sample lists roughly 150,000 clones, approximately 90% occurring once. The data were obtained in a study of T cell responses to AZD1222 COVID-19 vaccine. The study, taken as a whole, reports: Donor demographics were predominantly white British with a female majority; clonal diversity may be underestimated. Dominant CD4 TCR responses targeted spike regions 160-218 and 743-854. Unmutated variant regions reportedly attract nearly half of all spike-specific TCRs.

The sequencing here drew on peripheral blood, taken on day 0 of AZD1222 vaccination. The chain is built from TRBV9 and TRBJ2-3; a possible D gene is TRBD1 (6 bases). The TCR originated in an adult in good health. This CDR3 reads CASSVNRDWSTDTQYF. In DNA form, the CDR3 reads TGTGCCAGCAGCGTAAACAGGGATTGGAGCACAGATACGCAGTATTTT.